The rows below give T cell receptor beta chains drawn from one sample of a study of blood T cell repertoires in COVID-19. Measured with immunoSEQ multiplex PCR; TCRdb has only the in-frame clones, and not every one. The profile shows more than 350,000 clones, more than 70% of them singletons. The sequenced sample consisted of peripheral blood. The receptors originated from a woman between 25 and 40 years old with COVID-19, enrolled during active disease. Each CDR3 is given with its conserved first and last residue.

V	CDR3
TRBV2	CASTAQTFGGELFF
TRBV24-1	CATSTGLVYNEQFF
TRBV9	CASSVVSGGTGELFF
TRBV15	CATSRDRGNYGYTF
TRBV6-4	CASMQAGGTYEQYF
TRBV3-1/TRBV3-2	CASSHQREGYEQYF
TRBV6-2/TRBV6-3	CASSYSLVTQYF
TRBV5-4	CASSLGTSGRARETQYF
TRBV2	CASSASAGSSYEQYF
TRBV27	CAAGDRAETQYF
TRBV7-9	CASSLAPRDEQYF
TRBV3-1/TRBV3-2	CASSQYRDRGTHEQYF
TRBV20-1	CSVGLEETQYF
TRBV30	CAWSVSPTSEETQYF
TRBV5-1	CASSSWGRADTGELFF
TRBV30	CAWRLTGMTYGYTF
TRBV7-9	CASSRLGGEQYF
TRBV29-1	CSVRRDVQWSAQYF
TRBV5-3	CARSRPGINSPLHF
TRBV6-1	CASSEPGGEGYTF
TRBV19	CVHPSTGRTGELFF
TRBV5-4	CASSLAGSYEQYF
TRBV28	CASSLMRRRAFF
TRBV19	CASSTSPAGGYNEQFF
TRBV5-8	CASSRSNQPQHF
TRBV4-1	CASSLLGGYNEQFF
TRBV19	CASSPTRPSDKETQYF
TRBV4-3	CASSQEGRVGETQYF